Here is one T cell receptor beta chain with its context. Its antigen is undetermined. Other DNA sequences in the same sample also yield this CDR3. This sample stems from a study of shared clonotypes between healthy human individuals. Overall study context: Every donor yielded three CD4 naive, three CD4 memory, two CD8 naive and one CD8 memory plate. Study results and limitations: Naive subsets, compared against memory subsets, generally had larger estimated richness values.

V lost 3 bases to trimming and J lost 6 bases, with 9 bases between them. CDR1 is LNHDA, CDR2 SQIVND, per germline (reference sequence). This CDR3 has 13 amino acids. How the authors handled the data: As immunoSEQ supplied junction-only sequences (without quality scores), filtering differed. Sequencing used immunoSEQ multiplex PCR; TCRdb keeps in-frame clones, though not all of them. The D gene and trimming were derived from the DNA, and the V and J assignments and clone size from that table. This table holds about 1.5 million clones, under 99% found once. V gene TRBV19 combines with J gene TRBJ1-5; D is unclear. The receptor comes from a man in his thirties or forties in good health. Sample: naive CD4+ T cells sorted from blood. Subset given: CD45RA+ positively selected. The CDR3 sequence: CASSIPSGQPQHF. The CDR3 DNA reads TGTGCCAGTAGTATTCCGTCGGGTCAGCCCCAGCATTTT.